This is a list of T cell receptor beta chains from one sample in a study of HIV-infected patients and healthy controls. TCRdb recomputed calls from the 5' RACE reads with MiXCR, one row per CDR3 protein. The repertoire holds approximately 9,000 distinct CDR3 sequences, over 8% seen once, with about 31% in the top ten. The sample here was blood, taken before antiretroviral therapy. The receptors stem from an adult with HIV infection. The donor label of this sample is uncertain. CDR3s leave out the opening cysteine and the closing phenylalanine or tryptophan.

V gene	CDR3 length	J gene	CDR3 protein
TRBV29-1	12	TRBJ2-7	SVSRTSGRNEQY
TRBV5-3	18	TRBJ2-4	ARSMPGEGCFFESKNIQY
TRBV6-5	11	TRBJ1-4	ASSYNPNEKLF
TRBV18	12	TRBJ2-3	ASSRVRGTDTQY
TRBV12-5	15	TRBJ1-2	ASGLPPGASNLRGYT
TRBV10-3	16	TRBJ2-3	AISDWLVAGASTDTQY
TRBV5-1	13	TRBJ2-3	ASTQDSRSTDTQY
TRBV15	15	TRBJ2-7	ATSRSYLRDGPYEQY
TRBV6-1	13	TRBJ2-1	ASSEAGPGEPEQF
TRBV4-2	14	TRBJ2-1	ASSQDPLAGYNEQF
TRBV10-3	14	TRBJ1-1	AISDPWEQGGTEAF
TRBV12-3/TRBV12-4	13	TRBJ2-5	ASSRRQGARETQY
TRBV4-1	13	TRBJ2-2	ASSQGTANTGELF
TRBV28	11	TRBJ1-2	ASRTTGGYGYT
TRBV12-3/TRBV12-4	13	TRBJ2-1	ASSSLGQGYNEQF
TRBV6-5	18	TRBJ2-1	ASSYRSPGRGLVNYNEQF
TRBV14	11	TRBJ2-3	ASSHGLTDTQY
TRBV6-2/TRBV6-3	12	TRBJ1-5	ASSDGASNQPQH
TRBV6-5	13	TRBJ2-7	ASSYSGLGWREQY
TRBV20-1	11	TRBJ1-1	SARDLGNTEAF
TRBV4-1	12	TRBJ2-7	ASSQEDGPYEQY
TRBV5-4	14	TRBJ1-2	ASSPNPEGRPYGYT
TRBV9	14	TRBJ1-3	ASRRGAAEVGNTIY
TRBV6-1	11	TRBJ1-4	ASSEARREKLF
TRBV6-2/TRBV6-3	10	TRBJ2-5	ASGDNPETQY
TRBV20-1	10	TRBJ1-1	SGWDSHTEAF
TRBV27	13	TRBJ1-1	ASSLRGAGDTEAF
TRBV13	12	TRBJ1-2	ASSFSQGGYGYT
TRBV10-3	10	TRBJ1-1	AISESATPGL
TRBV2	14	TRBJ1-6	ASSETGTRSDSPLH
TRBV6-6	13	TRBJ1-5	ASSYSGWSNQPQH
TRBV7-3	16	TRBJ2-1	ASSITSGRGGFYNEQF